The 14 T cell receptor beta chains listed next were all sequenced from one sample in a study of beta chain features in type 1 diabetes. The whole isolated RNA underwent reverse transcription, so sequencing captured expressed TCRB transcripts. Data came from immunoSEQ multiplex PCR; TCRdb stores just in-frame clones and leaves some out. The sample yields 130,000 to 150,000 clones, 6.9% seen once. The sequencing input was central memory CD4+ T cells from blood. These receptor sequences come from a woman younger than 45 in good health.

The chain is built from TRBV7-6 and TRBJ1-5; 9 bases map to TRBD1. The germline CDR1 and CDR2 sequences are SGHVS and FNYEAQ. Losses at the gene ends were 1 base for V and 6 bases for J; bases not matched to a gene: 4. The length of the CDR3 is 15 residues. The chain's CDR3 is CASSLGDRVGQPQHF. The CDR3 DNA reads TGTGCCAGCAGCTTAGGGGACAGGGTTGGTCAGCCCCAGCATTTT.

This CDR3 is CASAQGGTSGTDTQYF. The CDR3 DNA follows: TGTGCCAGCGCCCAGGGAGGGACTAGCGGCACAGATACGCAGTATTTT. V is TRBV5-4 and J is TRBJ2-3; 10 bases align to TRBD2. The CDR3 contains 16 residues. Germline CDR1 is SGHNT and CDR2 is YYREEE (reference sequence). The V gene end was trimmed by 7 bases and the J gene end by 1 base; junction bases not matched to a gene: 9.

This clone was seen a handful of times. This sequence joins TRBV27 and TRBJ2-1; TRBD2 matches at 12 bases. Germline V lookup: CDR1 MNHEY, CDR2 SMNVEV (reference sequence). The CDR3 consists of 17 residues. V gave up 4 bases and J gave up 6 bases; unmatched junction bases: 10. The CDR3 loop is CASSSRTSGKSGNEQFF. CDR3 sequence (DNA): TGTGCCAGCAGTTCTCGGACTAGCGGGAAGTCTGGCAATGAGCAGTTCTTC.

This clone came up a few times. This chain joins TRBV20-1 and TRBJ2-3; the D gene is possibly TRBD2 (6 bases). This CDR3 has 11 residues. From germline, CDR1 is DFQATT and CDR2 SNEGSKA (reference sequence). V lost 5 bases to trimming and J lost 7 bases, with 10 bases between them. The CDR3 DNA is TGCAGTGCTTTAGCGGAGTATACGCAGTATTTT. Translating gives CSALAEYTQYF.

This clone showed up many times. The J gene is TRBJ2-7, the V gene TRBV28, with 7 positions matching TRBD1. CDR1 is MDHEN and CDR2 is SYDVKM in the germline V gene. The CDR3 is made up of 16 amino acids. V gave up 2 bases and J gave up 2 bases; unmatched junction bases: 9. The CDR3 DNA follows: TGTGCCAGCAGTTTAGCTCCCGGACAGGCCGCCTACGAGCAGTACTTC. It encodes CASSLAPGQAAYEQYF.

This clone has a handful of counts. V and J are TRBV30 and TRBJ1-2, with D possibly matching TRBD1 (6 bases). V was shortened by 6 bases and J by 7 bases, with 15 bases between the two germline ends. This CDR3 region has 12 residues. In germline, CDR1 is GTSNPN, CDR2 SVGIG (reference sequence). DNA for the CDR3: TGTGCCTGTTACAGGGTAAGGAGTGGCTACACCTTC. This codes for CACYRVRSGYTF.

The chain is built from TRBV5-6 and TRBJ2-7; TRBD2 aligns across 16 bases. J lost 6 bases, V lost 2 bases, and 14 bases had no gene match. The length of the CDR3 is 19 residues. From germline, CDR1 is SGHDT and CDR2 YYEEEE. The CDR3 protein is CASSFFPGLAGGPVGEQYF. The CDR3, as DNA: TGTGCCAGCAGCTTCTTCCCGGGACTAGCGGGAGGGCCGGTCGGCGAGCAGTACTTC.

The gene calls are TRBV15 and TRBJ1-4, with 8 bases aligning to TRBD1. This CDR3 has 15 residues. Germline assignment: CDR1 LNHNV and CDR2 YYDKDF (reference sequence). The V and J ends lost 2 bases and 8 bases, in that order; junction bases with no gene match: 7. The CDR3 nucleotides are TGTGCCACCAGCAGACAGGGGGCCCAGGGAGAAAAACTGTTTTTT. The encoded protein is CATSRQGAQGEKLFF.

V and J are TRBV4-3 and TRBJ2-5, with TRBD2 matching over 9 bases. With V trimmed by 1 base and J by 3 bases, 6 bases remained unmatched. This CDR3 has 16 residues. CDR1 is LGHNA and CDR2 is YSLEER in the germline V gene. The CDR3 here is CASSQGISGSEETQYF. CDR3 DNA: TGCGCCAGCAGCCAAGGTATTAGCGGGAGCGAAGAGACCCAGTACTTC.

This clone has just a few counts. The DNA for the CDR3 is TGTGCCAGCTCACAGGAGACGCCTGCCTCTGGAAACACCATATATTTT. Amino acids: CASSQETPASGNTIYF. This chain connects TRBV18 to TRBJ1-3; D is uncertain. The CDR3 runs 16 residues. Germline CDR1 and CDR2: KGHSH and LQKENI. V gave up 4 bases and J gave up 0 bases, with 13 bases separating them.

The chain recombines TRBV4-3 with TRBJ1-5; weak D call: TRBD1 (6 bases). CDR3 length: 14 amino acids. Trimming took 1 base from V and 10 from J, leaving 14 bases between them. Germline loops: CDR1 LGHNA, CDR2 YSLEER. The CDR3 reads CASSQGQDVGPQHF. The CDR3 coding sequence is TGCGCCAGCAGCCAAGGACAGGACGTAGGCCCCCAGCATTTT.

The chain carries TRBV7-8 and TRBJ2-7, with D perhaps TRBD1 (6 bases). Germline V gene lookup returns CDR1 SGHVS and CDR2 FQNEAQ. V gave up 5 bases and J gave up 0 bases, with 11 bases separating them. The CDR3 has 14 residues. CDR3 sequence: CASSLGQNSYEQYF. CDR3 coding DNA: TGTGCCAGCAGCCTCGGACAGAACTCCTACGAGCAGTACTTC.

This clone was seen at least ten times. The gene calls are TRBV5-1 and TRBJ2-2; 7 positions match TRBD1. The V gene's germline CDR1 is SGHRS and CDR2 YFSETQ. The CDR3 extends over 14 amino acids. Trimming removed 8 bases from V and 3 bases from J; junction bases left unmatched: 7. CDR3 DNA: TGCGCCAGTCAAGGACAGGATGACACCGGGGAGCTGTTTTTT. This codes for CASQGQDDTGELFF.

There are a few counts of this clone. This rearrangement joins TRBV7-2 to TRBJ2-3, with D possibly TRBD2 on 5 matching bases. Germline V gene data show CDR1 as SGHTA and CDR2 as FQGNSA. V was pared by 8 bases and J by 0 bases, with 15 bases between. CDR3 length: 15 residues. The CDR3: CASGRGWASTDTQYF. The DNA for the CDR3 is TGTGCCAGCGGACGGGGTTGGGCTAGCACAGATACGCAGTATTTT.